This TCR beta chain comes out of a study of T-cell memory formation after mild COVID-19. TCRdb reanalysed the 5' RACE reads using MiXCR and keeps one entry per CDR3 protein. This table has roughly 400,000 distinct CDR3 sequences, about 15% appearing once. The length of the CDR3 is 15 residues. V shed 4 bases and J 2 bases; nucleotides not matched to a gene: 4. Germline CDR1 is LGHDT and CDR2 is YNNKEL (reference sequence). The sequencing sample was made of PBMCs or a T cell subset sorted from them (not recorded which). This receptor was obtained from a man aged 18 to 30 who had mild COVID-19 (a few samples of this study predate the infection). Cell type and time point are not known. The chain is built from TRBV3-1 and TRBJ2-7; 11 nucleotides agree with TRBD2. DNA for the CDR3: TGTGCCAGCAGCCTCCCGGGACTAGCGGCCTACGAGCAGTACGTC. Its translation is CASSLPGLAAYEQYV.